The 13 T cell receptor beta chains given below trace back to one sample, sequenced in a study of PD-L1 blockade in urothelial cancer. The time point here: peripheral blood 6 weeks after treatment start. TCRdb's copy holds only in-frame clones and misses some; the assay was immunoSEQ multiplex PCR. Of around 110,000 clones listed, approximately 90% are singletons. The sample consisted of PBMCs, taken around atezolizumab (anti-PD-L1) treatment. These receptors came from a man aged 60 to 75 with urothelial cancer.

This clone has just a few counts. The rearrangement uses TRBV27 and TRBJ2-2; 7 nucleotides align to TRBD1. The V and J ends lost 6 bases and 1 base, in that order; junction bases with no gene match: 5. Germline V gene sequence: CDR1 MNHEY, CDR2 SMNVEV (reference sequence). The CDR3 consists of 15 residues. The CDR3 region is CASSRQGRNTGELFF. The CDR3 DNA sequence: TGTGCCAGCAGCCGACAGGGTAGGAACACCGGGGAGCTGTTTTTT.

The rearrangement links TRBV29-1 to TRBJ2-1; D perhaps matches TRBD2 (7 bases). The CDR3 consists of 15 residues. Trimming stripped 5 bases from V and 5 bases from J, with 19 bases between. CDR1 is SQVTM and CDR2 is ANQGSEA in the germline V gene. The CDR3 loop reads CSVPNEGGNHNEQFF. In DNA, the CDR3 is TGCAGCGTTCCCAACGAGGGGGGGAATCACAATGAGCAGTTCTTC.

The chain recombines TRBV6-5 with TRBJ2-7, with TRBD2 as a possible D gene (6 bases). V was clipped by 9 bases and J by 3 bases, with 6 bases between them. There are 10 residues in the CDR3. The germline V gene encodes CDR1 MNHEY and CDR2 SVGAGI. In DNA form, the CDR3 reads TGTGCCAGGGACTACTACGAGCAGTACTTC. Translating it yields CARDYYEQYF.

The chain carries TRBV9 and TRBJ2-1; D is uncertain. The germline CDR1 and CDR2 sequences are SGDLS and YYNGEE. There are 14 residues in the CDR3. V was trimmed by 0 bases and J by 6 bases, leaving 10 bases between them. Here the CDR3 DNA reads TGTGCCAGCAGCGTAGCAAACAGATTCAATGAGCAGTTCTTC. It specifies CASSVANRFNEQFF.

This chain links TRBV5-1 with TRBJ2-1; TRBD2 matches at 11 bases. With 0 bases clipped from V and 7 bases from J, the junction kept 3 bases outside the gene matches. The CDR3 contains 15 residues. CDR1 and CDR2 (germline): SGHRS, YFSETQ. CDR3 residues: CASSLAASGGNEQFF. CDR3 DNA: TGCGCCAGCAGCTTGGCGGCTAGCGGGGGGAATGAGCAGTTCTTC.

The V gene is TRBV7-2, the J gene TRBJ2-2, with 10 bases matching TRBD2. V lost 0 bases and J lost 6; bases outside the gene matches: 7. Germline values: CDR1 SGHTA, CDR2 FQGNSA. The CDR3 length is 17 residues. CDR3 loop: CASSLALTGLAPGELFF. As DNA, the CDR3 is TGTGCCAGCAGCTTAGCGCTAACGGGACTAGCGCCCGGGGAGCTGTTTTTT.

V and J are TRBV2 and TRBJ1-1; D is possibly TRBD1 (5 bases). The V end was cut by 5 bases, the J end by 1 base, with 11 bases between. The CDR3 consists of 14 residues. The germline V gene encodes CDR1 SNHLY and CDR2 FYNNEI. CDR3 protein: CASSSQGSNTEAFF. DNA of the CDR3: TGTGCCAGCAGTTCTCAGGGATCGAACACTGAAGCTTTCTTT.

V usage is TRBV5-4 and J usage is TRBJ2-1; tentatively, D is TRBD2 (6 bases). This CDR3 comprises 15 residues. Per germline, CDR1 SGHNT and CDR2 YYREEE (reference sequence). The V end lost 0 bases, the J end lost 1 base, and 8 bases lay between the germline ends. CDR3 sequence: CASSLGLVSYNEQFF. The CDR3 DNA is TGTGCCAGCAGCTTGGGACTAGTGTCCTACAATGAGCAGTTCTTC.

This clone was counted between two and nine times. This chain links TRBV7-2 with TRBJ2-7; D unresolved. The CDR3 extends over 12 amino acids. Germline lookup yields CDR1 SGHTA and CDR2 FQGNSA. Trimming removed 1 base from V and 4 bases from J, with 5 bases in between. The CDR3 sequence: CASSLGQYEQYF. CDR3 coding DNA: TGTGCCAGCAGCTTAGGACAATACGAGCAGTACTTC.

This sequence joins TRBV18 and TRBJ1-3; no clear D. V dropped 6 bases and J dropped 1 base, with 16 bases sitting between them. The CDR3 is 16 residues long. CDR1 KGHSH and CDR2 LQKENI come from the germline V gene. The CDR3 DNA sequence: TGTGCCAGCTCCAGCGATTTGATGAAGTCTGGAAACACCATATATTTT. Translating gives CASSSDLMKSGNTIYF. Complete variable domain (other parts from reference TRBV18 and TRBJ1-3): NAGVMQNPRHLVRRRGQEARLRCSPMKGHSHVYWYRQLPEEGLKFMVYLQKENIIDESGMPKERFSAEFPKEGPSILRIQQVVRGDSAAYFCASSSDLMKSGNTIYFGEGSWLTVV.

The chain is built from TRBV30 and TRBJ1-2; perhaps TRBD1 as D (5 bases). CDR1 GTSNPN and CDR2 SVGIG come from the germline V gene (reference sequence). V dropped 1 base and J dropped 4 bases, with 10 bases sitting between them. The CDR3 has 13 amino acids. The DNA of the CDR3 is TGTGCCTGGAGTGCGGACACTTTCTATGGCTACACCTTC. Amino acids: CAWSADTFYGYTF.

The chain recombines TRBV6-1 with TRBJ2-5; tentatively, D is TRBD1 (5 bases). Germline V gene data show CDR1 as MNHNS and CDR2 as SASEGT. The V gene lost 2 bases and the J gene lost 2 bases, with 15 bases spanning the gap. The CDR3 sequence is 16 residues long. CDR3: CASSELQGPGQETQYF. The CDR3 DNA follows: TGTGCCAGCAGTGAACTCCAGGGTCCAGGACAAGAGACCCAGTACTTC.

This chain uses TRBV7-2 with TRBJ2-1; 11 nucleotides match TRBD2. This CDR3 spans 17 amino acids. J lost 6 bases, V lost 2 bases, and 9 bases had no gene match. Germline values: CDR1 SGHTA, CDR2 FQGNSA. CDR3 sequence: CASSLMSGLAAPNEQFF. Written as DNA, the CDR3 is TGTGCCAGCAGCTTAATGTCGGGACTAGCGGCCCCCAATGAGCAGTTCTTC.